Below, 4 T cell receptor beta chains from the same sample are listed, as sequenced in a study of cytomegalovirus exposure and HLA in healthy donors. Measured with immunoSEQ multiplex PCR; TCRdb has only the in-frame clones, and not every one. This table holds approximately 120,000 clones, around nine tenths found once. Sequenced input: PBMCs. Every receptor here comes from a woman aged 18-35 years in good health and CMV-seronegative.

This sequence joins TRBV7-6 and TRBJ2-7; D may be TRBD1 (5 bases). Germline V gene data show CDR1 as SGHVS and CDR2 as FNYEAQ. The ends were cut back, 1 base at V and 3 bases at J, with 10 bases in the middle. This CDR3 is built from 14 residues. The CDR3 DNA sequence: TGTGCCAGCAGCTTAGGTGACAGCCACTACGAGCAGTACTTC. It codes for CASSLGDSHYEQYF.

The V call is TRBV28, the J call TRBJ2-3; 10 bases fit TRBD2. The V segment lost 7 bases and the J segment 3 bases; nucleotides outside the gene matches: 13. CDR1 MDHEN and CDR2 SYDVKM come from the germline V gene. The CDR3 is 17 residues long. The CDR3, as DNA: TGTGCCAGCATCGTAGCGGGAGGCTCGGGTGGGACAGATACGCAGTATTTT. Its translation is CASIVAGGSGGTDTQYF.

This chain uses TRBV29-1 with TRBJ2-3; weak D call: TRBD2 (6 bases). Germline loops: CDR1 SQVTM, CDR2 ANQGSEA. Trimming removed 5 bases from V and 0 bases from J, with 12 bases in between. The CDR3 is 14 amino acids. CDR3 amino acids: CSVYGTPSTDTQYF. CDR3 bases: TGCAGCGTTTACGGGACTCCCAGCACAGATACGCAGTATTTT.

The genes are TRBV6-5 and TRBJ2-3; D gene uncertain. Germline loops: CDR1 MNHEY, CDR2 SVGAGI. V gave up 2 bases and J gave up 2 bases, with 5 bases separating them. This CDR3 comprises 13 residues. The CDR3 sequence is CASSYDFTDTQYF. CDR3 nucleotides: TGTGCCAGCAGTTACGACTTCACAGATACGCAGTATTTT.